The rows below give T cell receptor beta chains drawn from one sample of a study of blood T cell repertoires in COVID-19. Sequencing was performed with immunoSEQ multiplex PCR; in TCRdb, only in-frame clones are kept and a portion is missing. The top ten clones hold 5.5% to 6% of a sample with approximately 300,000 clones, roughly nine tenths of them seen once. The source material was PBMCs or T cells enriched from blood (not recorded which). Source of these receptors: a woman aged 30 to 39 who had recovered from COVID-19. Each CDR3 is given with its conserved first and last residue. A D gene is named only where the DNA matches it firmly. Not every row has a clone size; where given, it reads once, few, many or a size class.

>TRBJ2-5|TRBV30|14|TRBD2|.
CAWTHGDYQETQYF
TGTGCCTGGACTCATGGGGACTATCAAGAGACCCAGTACTTC
>TRBJ2-3|TRBV4-3|16|TRBD2|.
CASSQLADTTTDTQYF
TGCGCCAGCAGCCAACTAGCGGATACGACCACAGATACGCAGTATTTT
>TRBJ2-3|TRBV2|15|TRBD1|.
CASSSGQAVTDTQYF
TGTGCCAGCAGTTCGGGACAGGCCGTAACAGATACGCAGTATTTT
>TRBJ2-2|TRBV5-1|17|TRBD1|.
CASSFPQGETNTGELFF
TGCGCCAGCAGCTTCCCTCAGGGGGAGACGAACACCGGGGAGCTGTTTTTT
>TRBJ1-1|TRBV15|14|TRBD1|.
CATTLDRANTEAFF
TGTGCCACCACCCTAGACAGGGCCAACACTGAAGCTTTCTTT
>TRBJ2-7|TRBV11-2|15|.|.
CASSPERQGWYEQYF
TGTGCCAGCAGCCCAGAACGCCAGGGTTGGTACGAGCAGTACTTC
>TRBJ1-3|TRBV5-1|12|.|few
CASSDSGNTIYF
TGCGCCAGCAGCGACAGTGGAAACACCATATATTTT
>TRBJ1-5|TRBV19|15|TRBD1|.
CASSIRGQAPGPQHF
TGTGCCAGTAGTATAAGGGGACAGGCCCCTGGGCCCCAGCATTTT
>TRBJ1-1|TRBV7-9|12|TRBD1|.
CASNPRGTEAFF
TGTGCCAGCAACCCCAGGGGGACTGAAGCTTTCTTT
>TRBJ1-1|TRBV5-8|16|TRBD1|.
CASSAKTGAKNTEAFF
TGTGCCAGCAGCGCCAAGACAGGGGCCAAGAACACTGAAGCTTTCTTT
>TRBJ2-1|TRBV2|16|TRBD2|.
CASSPLAGGYYNEQFF
TGTGCCAGCAGTCCTCTAGCGGGGGGCTATTACAATGAGCAGTTCTTC
>TRBJ2-5|TRBV12-5|14|TRBD2|few
CASGPQTSGETQYF
TGTGCTAGTGGTCCCCAGACTAGCGGGGAGACCCAGTACTTC
>TRBJ1-6|TRBV11-2|13|.|few
CASSPQSDSPLHF
TGTGCCAGCAGCCCCCAGTCCGATTCACCCCTCCACTTT
>TRBJ2-1|TRBV7-9|15|.|once
CASSYSETGTNEQFF
TGTGCCAGCAGCTACTCCGAGACAGGTACCAATGAGCAGTTCTTC
>TRBJ1-1|TRBV7-2|13|.|.
CASSSSRNTEAFF
TGTGCCAGCAGCTCTAGTCGGAACACTGAAGCTTTCTTT
>TRBJ1-2|TRBV27|14|.|.
CASSLSPGIYGYTF
TGTGCCAGCAGTTTATCACCCGGGATCTATGGCTACACCTTC
>TRBJ2-1|TRBV7-2|18|TRBD1|.
CASSLRLTGGRSYNEQFF
TGTGCCAGCAGCTTAAGGTTAACAGGGGGCCGCTCCTACAATGAGCAGTTCTTC
>TRBJ1-2|TRBV30|11|.|once
CAWSPRVGYTF
TGTGCCTGGAGTCCCCGTGTTGGCTACACCTTC
>TRBJ2-4|TRBV19|14|.|.
CASSNPGGWNIQYF
TGTGCCAGTAGTAACCCCGGGGGATGGAACATTCAGTACTTC
>TRBJ1-6|TRBV10-1|13|TRBD1|.
CASNDRESSPLHF
TGCGCCAGCAATGACAGGGAAAGCTCACCCCTCCACTTT